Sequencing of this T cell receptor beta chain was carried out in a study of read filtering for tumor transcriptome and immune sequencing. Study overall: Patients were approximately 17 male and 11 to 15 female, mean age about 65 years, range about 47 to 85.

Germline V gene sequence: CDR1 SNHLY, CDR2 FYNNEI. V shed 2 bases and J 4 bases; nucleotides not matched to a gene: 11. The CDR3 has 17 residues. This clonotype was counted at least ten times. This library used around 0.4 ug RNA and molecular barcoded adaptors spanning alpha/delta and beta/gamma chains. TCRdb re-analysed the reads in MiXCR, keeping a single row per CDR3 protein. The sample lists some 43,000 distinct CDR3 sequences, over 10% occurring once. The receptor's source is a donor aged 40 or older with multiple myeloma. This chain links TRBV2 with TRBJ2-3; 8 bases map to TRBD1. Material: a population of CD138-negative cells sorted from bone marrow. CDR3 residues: CASSEIFGRGPADTQYF. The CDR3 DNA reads TGTGCCAGCAGTGAAATTTTTGGCAGGGGGCCGGCAGATACGCAGTATTTT. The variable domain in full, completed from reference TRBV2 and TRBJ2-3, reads EPEVTQTPSHQVTQMGQEVILRCVPISNHLYFYWYRQILGQKVEFLVSFYNNEISEKSEIFDDQFSVERPDGSNFTLKIRSTKLEDSAMYFCASSEIFGRGPADTQYFGPGTRLTVL.